One sample yielded the 2 T cell receptor beta chains listed below, sequenced in a study of cytomegalovirus exposure and HLA in healthy donors. PCR amplification relied on 60 Vbeta primers (plus 13 Jbeta primers). Produced via immunoSEQ multiplex PCR; TCRdb's table is partial and in-frame only. The data hold around 160,000 clones, with approximately 79% observed a single time. The sequencing input was PBMCs. The receptors were gathered from a man between 45 and 60 years old in good health and CMV-seropositive.

The J gene is TRBJ2-3, the V gene TRBV11-2; 14 nucleotides line up with TRBD2. This CDR3 region has 17 residues. V shed 1 base, J shed 5 bases, and the junction held 5 bases outside the gene matches. The germline V gene encodes CDR1 SGHAT and CDR2 FQNNGV. CDR3 in DNA: TGTGCCAGCAGCTTAGCCGGGACTAGCGGGGGTCAAGATACGCAGTATTTT. This translates into CASSLAGTSGGQDTQYF.

CDR3 sequence reads: CASTPQGTGQPQHF. DNA for the CDR3: TGTGCCAGTACACCACAGGGAACTGGTCAGCCCCAGCATTTT. J is TRBJ1-5 and V is TRBV19; weak D call: TRBD1 (6 bases). Germline V gene data show CDR1 as LNHDA and CDR2 as SQIVND (reference sequence). This CDR3 spans 14 amino acids. V was trimmed by 7 bases and J by 6 bases, leaving 16 bases between them.